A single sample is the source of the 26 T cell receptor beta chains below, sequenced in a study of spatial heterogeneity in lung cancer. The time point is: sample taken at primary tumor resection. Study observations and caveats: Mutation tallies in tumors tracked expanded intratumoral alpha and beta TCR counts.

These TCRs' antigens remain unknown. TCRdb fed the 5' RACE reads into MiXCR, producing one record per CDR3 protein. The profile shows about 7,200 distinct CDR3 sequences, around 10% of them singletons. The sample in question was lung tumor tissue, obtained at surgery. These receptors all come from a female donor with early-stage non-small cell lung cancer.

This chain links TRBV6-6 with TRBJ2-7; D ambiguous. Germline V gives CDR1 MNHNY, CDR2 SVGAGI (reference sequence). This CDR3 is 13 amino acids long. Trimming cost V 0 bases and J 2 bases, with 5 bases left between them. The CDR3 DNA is TGTGCCAGCAGTTACTCCGGCCCCTACGAGCAGTACTTC. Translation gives CASSYSGPYEQYF.

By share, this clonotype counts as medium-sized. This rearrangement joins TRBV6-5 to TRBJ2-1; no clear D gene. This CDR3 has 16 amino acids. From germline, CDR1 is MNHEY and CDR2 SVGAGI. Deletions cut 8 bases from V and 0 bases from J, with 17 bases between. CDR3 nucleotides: TGTGCCAGCCATCCCCCGTCAGTGAGCTCCTACAATGAGCAGTTCTTC. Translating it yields CASHPPSVSSYNEQFF.

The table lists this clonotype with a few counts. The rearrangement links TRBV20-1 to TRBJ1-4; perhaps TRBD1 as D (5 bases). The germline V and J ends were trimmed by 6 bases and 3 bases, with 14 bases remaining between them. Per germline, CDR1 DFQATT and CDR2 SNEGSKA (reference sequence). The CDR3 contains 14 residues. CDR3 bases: TGCAGTGCCTCGCGGGCGGGGGCTAATGAAAAACTGTTTTTT. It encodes CSASRAGANEKLFF.

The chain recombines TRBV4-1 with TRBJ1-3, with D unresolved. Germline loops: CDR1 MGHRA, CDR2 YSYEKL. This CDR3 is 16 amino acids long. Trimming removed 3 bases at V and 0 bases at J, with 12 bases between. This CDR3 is CASSHSQTLSGNTIYF. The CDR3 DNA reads TGCGCCAGCAGCCATTCACAGACCCTCTCTGGAAACACCATATATTTT.

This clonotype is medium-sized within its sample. In DNA form, the CDR3 reads TGCAGCATCCTCAAAGGGGGCTTGAACACTGAAGCTTTCTTT. Its protein is CSILKGGLNTEAFF. The chain is built from TRBV29-1 and TRBJ1-1; TRBD1 matches 7 bases. This CDR3 has 14 amino acids. CDR1 SQVTM and CDR2 ANQGSEA come from the germline V gene. With 8 bases clipped from V and 0 bases from J, the junction kept 9 bases outside the gene matches.

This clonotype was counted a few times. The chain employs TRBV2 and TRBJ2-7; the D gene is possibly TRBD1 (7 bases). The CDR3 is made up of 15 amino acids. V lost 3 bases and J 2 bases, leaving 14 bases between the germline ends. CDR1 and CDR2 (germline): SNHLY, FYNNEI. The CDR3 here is CASSERDRTTYEQYF. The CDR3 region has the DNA TGTGCCAGCAGTGAGCGGGACAGAACAACCTACGAGCAGTACTTC.

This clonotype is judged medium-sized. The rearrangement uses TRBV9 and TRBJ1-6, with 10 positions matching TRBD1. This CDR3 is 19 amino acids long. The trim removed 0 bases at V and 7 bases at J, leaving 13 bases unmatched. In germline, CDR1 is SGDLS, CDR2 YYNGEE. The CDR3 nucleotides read TGTGCCAGCAGCGTAGCCGGGACAGGGGAAGAGTGGCGGAATTCACCCCTCCACTTT. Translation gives CASSVAGTGEEWRNSPLHF. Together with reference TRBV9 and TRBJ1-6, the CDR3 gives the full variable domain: DSGVTQTPKHLITATGQRVTLRCSPRSGDLSVYWYQQSLDQGLQFLIQYYNGEERAKGNILERFSAQQFPDLHSELNLSSLELGDSALYFCASSVAGTGEEWRNSPLHFGNGTRLTVT.

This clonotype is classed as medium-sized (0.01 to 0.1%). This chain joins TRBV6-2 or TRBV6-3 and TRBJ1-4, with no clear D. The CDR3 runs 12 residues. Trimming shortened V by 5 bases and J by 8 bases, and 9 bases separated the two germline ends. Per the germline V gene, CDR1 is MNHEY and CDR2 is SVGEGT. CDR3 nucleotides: TGTGCCAGCAGTCGCACTCCAGAAAAACTGTTTTTT. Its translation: CASSRTPEKLFF.

CDR3 coding DNA: TGTGCCAGCAGCGTAGCCGAGACAGGAGGCTACACCTTC. Encoded protein: CASSVAETGGYTF. V and J are TRBV9 and TRBJ1-2, with D possibly matching TRBD1 (6 bases). Trimming took off 0 bases at V and 8 bases at J, with 11 bases between the two ends. This CDR3 comprises 13 residues. Germline assignment: CDR1 SGDLS and CDR2 YYNGEE.

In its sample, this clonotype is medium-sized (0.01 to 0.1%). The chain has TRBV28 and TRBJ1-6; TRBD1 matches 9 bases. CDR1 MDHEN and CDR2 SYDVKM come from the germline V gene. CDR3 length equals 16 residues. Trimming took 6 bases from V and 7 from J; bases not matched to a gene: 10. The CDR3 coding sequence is TGTGCCAGCAGGTATAGGACAGGGGAGAACAATTCACCCCTCCACTTT. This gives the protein CASRYRTGENNSPLHF. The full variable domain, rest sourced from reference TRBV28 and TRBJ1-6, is DVKVTQSSRYLVKRTGEKVFLECVQDMDHENMFWYRQDPGLGLRLIYFSYDVKMKEKGDIPEGYSVSREKKERFSLILESASTNQTSMYLCASRYRTGENNSPLHFGNGTRLTVT.

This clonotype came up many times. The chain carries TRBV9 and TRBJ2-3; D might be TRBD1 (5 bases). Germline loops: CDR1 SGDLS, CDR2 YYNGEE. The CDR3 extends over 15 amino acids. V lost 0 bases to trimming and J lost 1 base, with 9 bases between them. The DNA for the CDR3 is TGTGCCAGCAGCGTAGACAGGATAGGCACAGATACGCAGTATTTT. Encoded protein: CASSVDRIGTDTQYF.

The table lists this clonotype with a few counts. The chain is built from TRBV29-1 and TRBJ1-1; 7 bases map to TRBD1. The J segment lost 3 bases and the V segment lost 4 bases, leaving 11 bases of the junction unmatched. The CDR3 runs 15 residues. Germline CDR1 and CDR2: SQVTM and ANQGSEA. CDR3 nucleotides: TGCAGCGTTGGGGCAGGGGGAACGCGGTACACTGAAGCTTTCTTT. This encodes CSVGAGGTRYTEAFF.

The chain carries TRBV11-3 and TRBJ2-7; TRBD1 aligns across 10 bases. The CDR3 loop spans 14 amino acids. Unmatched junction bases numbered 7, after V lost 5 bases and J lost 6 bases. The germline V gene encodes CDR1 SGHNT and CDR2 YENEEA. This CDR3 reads CASSLGDRGSEQYF. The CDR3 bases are TGTGCCAGCAGCCTTGGGGACAGGGGATCCGAGCAGTACTTC.

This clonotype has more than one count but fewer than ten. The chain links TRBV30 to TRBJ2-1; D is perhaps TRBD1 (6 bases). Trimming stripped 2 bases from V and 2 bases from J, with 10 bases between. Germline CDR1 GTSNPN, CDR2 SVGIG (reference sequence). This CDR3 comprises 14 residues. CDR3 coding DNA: TGTGCCTGGAGTCAGGGGACCCCCTACAATGAGCAGTTCTTC. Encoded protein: CAWSQGTPYNEQFF.

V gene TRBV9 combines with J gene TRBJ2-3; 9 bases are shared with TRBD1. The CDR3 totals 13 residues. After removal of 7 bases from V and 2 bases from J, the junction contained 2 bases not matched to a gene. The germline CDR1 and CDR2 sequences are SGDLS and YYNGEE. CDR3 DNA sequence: TGTGCCAGCGGACAGGGGAACACAGATACGCAGTATTTT. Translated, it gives CASGQGNTDTQYF.

The CDR3 DNA reads TGTGCCAGCAGTTACGGTTCCTTCTATGGCTACACCTTC. It translates to CASSYGSFYGYTF. The rearrangement uses TRBV6-2 or TRBV6-3 and TRBJ1-2; D is undetermined. From germline, CDR1 is MNHEY and CDR2 SVGEGT. CDR3 size: 13 residues. Trimming took 2 bases from V and 4 from J, leaving 8 bases between them.

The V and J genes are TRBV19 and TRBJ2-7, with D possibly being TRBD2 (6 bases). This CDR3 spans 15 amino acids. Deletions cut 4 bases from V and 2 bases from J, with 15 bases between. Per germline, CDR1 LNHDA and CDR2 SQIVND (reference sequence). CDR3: CASSRMEGLAYEQYF. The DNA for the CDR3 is TGTGCCAGTAGTAGGATGGAGGGTCTGGCCTACGAGCAGTACTTC.

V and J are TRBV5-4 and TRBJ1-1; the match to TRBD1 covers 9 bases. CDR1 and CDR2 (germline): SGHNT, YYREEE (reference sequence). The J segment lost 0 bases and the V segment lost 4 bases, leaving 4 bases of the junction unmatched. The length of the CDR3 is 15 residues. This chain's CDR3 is CASSKGQGLNTEAFF. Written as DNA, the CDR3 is TGTGCCAGCAGCAAAGGACAGGGGCTGAACACTGAAGCTTTCTTT.

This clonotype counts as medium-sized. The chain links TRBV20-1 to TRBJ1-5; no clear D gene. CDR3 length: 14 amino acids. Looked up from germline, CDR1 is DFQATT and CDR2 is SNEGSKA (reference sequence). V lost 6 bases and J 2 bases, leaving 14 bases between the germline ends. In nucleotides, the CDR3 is TGCAGTGCGGGCCCGGGGAGCGGCAATCAGCCCCAGCATTTT. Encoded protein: CSAGPGSGNQPQHF.

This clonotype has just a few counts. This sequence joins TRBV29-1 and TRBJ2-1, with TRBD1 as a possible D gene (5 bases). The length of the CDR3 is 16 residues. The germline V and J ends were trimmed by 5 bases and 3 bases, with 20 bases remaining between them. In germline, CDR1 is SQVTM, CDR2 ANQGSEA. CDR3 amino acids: CSVQGTTGADYNEQFF. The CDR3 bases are TGCAGCGTTCAGGGAACGACTGGGGCCGACTACAATGAGCAGTTCTTC.

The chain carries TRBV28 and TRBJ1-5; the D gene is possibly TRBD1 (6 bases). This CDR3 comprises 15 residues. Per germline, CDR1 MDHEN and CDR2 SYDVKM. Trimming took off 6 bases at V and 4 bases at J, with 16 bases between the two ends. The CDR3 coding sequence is TGTGCCAGCAGACCCCACAGGGCTGGTAATCAGCCCCAGCATTTT. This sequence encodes CASRPHRAGNQPQHF.

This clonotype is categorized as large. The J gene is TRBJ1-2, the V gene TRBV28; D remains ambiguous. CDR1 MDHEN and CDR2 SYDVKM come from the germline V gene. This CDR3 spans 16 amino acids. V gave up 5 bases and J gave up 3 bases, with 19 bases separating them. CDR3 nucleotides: TGTGCCAGCAGTAGAATCCAGGCCTGGCAGGACTATGGCTACACCTTC. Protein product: CASSRIQAWQDYGYTF.

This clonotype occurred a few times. CDR3 sequence: CASKTAGGTSYNEQFF. The CDR3 DNA reads as TGTGCCAGCAAAACGGCGGGGGGTACCTCCTACAATGAGCAGTTCTTC. The rearrangement uses TRBV6-6 and TRBJ2-1, with TRBD2 matching 8 bases. The germline V gene has CDR1 MNHNY and CDR2 SVGAGI (reference sequence). The CDR3 is 16 amino acids. Unmatched junction bases numbered 8, after V lost 7 bases and J lost 0 bases.

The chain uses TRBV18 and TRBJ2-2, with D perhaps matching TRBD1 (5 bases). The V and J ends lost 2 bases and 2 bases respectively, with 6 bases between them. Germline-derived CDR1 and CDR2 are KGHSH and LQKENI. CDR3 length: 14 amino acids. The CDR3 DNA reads TGTGCCAGCTCACCAGACAGTAACACCGGGGAGCTGTTTTTT. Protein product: CASSPDSNTGELFF. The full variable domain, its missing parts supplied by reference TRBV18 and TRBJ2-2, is NAGVMQNPRHLVRRRGQEARLRCSPMKGHSHVYWYRQLPEEGLKFMVYLQKENIIDESGMPKERFSAEFPKEGPSILRIQQVVRGDSAAYFCASSPDSNTGELFFGEGSRLTVL.

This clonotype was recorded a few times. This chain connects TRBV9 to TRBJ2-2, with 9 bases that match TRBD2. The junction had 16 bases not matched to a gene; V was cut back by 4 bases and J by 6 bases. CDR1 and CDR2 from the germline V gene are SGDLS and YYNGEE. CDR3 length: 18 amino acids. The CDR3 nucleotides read TGTGCCAGCAGCCCCCGGGTTAGCGGGGGCCGGGCGGCCGGGGAGCTGTTTTTT. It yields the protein CASSPRVSGGRAAGELFF.

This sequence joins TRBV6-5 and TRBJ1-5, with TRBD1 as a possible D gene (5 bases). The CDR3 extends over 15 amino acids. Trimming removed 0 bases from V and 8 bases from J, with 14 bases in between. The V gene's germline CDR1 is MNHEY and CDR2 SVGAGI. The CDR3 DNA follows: TGTGCCAGCAGTTACTCGAACAGGCATTGGAAGCCCCAGCATTTT. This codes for CASSYSNRHWKPQHF.